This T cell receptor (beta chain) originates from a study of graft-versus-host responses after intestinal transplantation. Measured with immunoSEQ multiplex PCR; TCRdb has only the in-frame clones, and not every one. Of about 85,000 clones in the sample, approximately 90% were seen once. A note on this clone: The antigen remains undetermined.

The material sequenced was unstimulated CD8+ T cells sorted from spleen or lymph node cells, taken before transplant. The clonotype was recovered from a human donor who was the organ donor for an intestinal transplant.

CDR3 sequence (DNA): TGTGCCAGCAGCCTGGGGGTAGACACCGGGGAGCTGTTTTTT. Translated: CASSLGVDTGELFF. This rearrangement joins TRBV5-4 to TRBJ2-2; D might be TRBD1 or TRBD2, each matching 5 bases. The CDR3 has 14 residues. Germline lookup yields CDR1 SGHNT and CDR2 YYREEE (reference sequence). V was clipped by 4 bases and J by 3 bases, with 10 bases between them.